The subject of this entry is one T cell receptor (beta chain). The record originates from a study of blood T cell repertoires in COVID-19. The CDR3 is made up of 14 amino acids. CDR1 SEHNR and CDR2 FQNEAQ come from the germline V gene (reference sequence). Trimming took off 2 bases at V and 6 bases at J, with 13 bases between the two ends. Clones were read by immunoSEQ multiplex PCR, and TCRdb kept only the in-frame ones, dropping some. The sample lists about 120,000 clones, 71% occurring once. This chain joins TRBV7-9 and TRBJ1-2; D may be TRBD1 (6 bases). Sequences were obtained from peripheral blood. This receptor was identified in a human donor with acute or convalescent COVID-19. The donor label of this sample is uncertain. This CDR3 is CASSLSAGVNGYTF. CDR3 DNA: TGTGCCAGCAGCTTATCAGCAGGGGTGAATGGCTACACCTTC. The complete variable domain, with remaining parts taken from reference TRBV7-9 and TRBJ1-2, reads DTGVSQNPRHKITKRGQNVTFRCDPISEHNRLYWYRQTLGQGPEFLTYFQNEAQLEKSRLLSDRFSAERPKGSFSTLEIQRTEQGDSAMYLCASSLSAGVNGYTFGSGTRLTVV.